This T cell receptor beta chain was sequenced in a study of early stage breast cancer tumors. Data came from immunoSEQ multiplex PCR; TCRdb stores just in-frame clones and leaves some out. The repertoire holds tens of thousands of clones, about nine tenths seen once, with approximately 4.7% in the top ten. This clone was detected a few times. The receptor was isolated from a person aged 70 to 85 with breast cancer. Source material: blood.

The CDR3 is CASGRLYTDTQYF. Here the CDR3 DNA reads TGTGCCAGCGGGAGGCTGTACACAGATACGCAGTATTTT. V and J are TRBV7-6 and TRBJ2-3, with D possibly being TRBD2 (6 bases). V was pared by 8 bases and J by 2 bases, with 11 bases between. The V gene's germline CDR1 is SGHVS and CDR2 FNYEAQ. The CDR3 extends over 13 amino acids.